Listed below are T cell receptor beta chains from one sample, sequenced in a study of T cell responses to AZD1222 COVID-19 vaccine. The method was immunoSEQ multiplex PCR; TCRdb's version includes in-frame clones alone and lacks a portion of them. Seen here are about 180,000 clones, around 87% observed once, and the top ten hold 6.9%. The specimen comprised peripheral blood, sampled on day 0 of AZD1222 vaccination. Source of these receptors: an adult in good health. Each CDR3 is given without its conserved first and last residue.

j_gene: TRBJ1-6; v_gene: TRBV28; CDR3aa: ASSRLDRSSYNSPLH
j_gene: TRBJ1-5; v_gene: TRBV7-8; CDR3aa: ASSLATGNSNQPQH
j_gene: TRBJ1-2; v_gene: TRBV7-2; CDR3aa: ASSFPQGFGYT
j_gene: TRBJ2-7; v_gene: TRBV2; CDR3aa: ASSAGQIYEQY
j_gene: TRBJ2-2; v_gene: TRBV5-1; CDR3aa: ASSLPGTGNTGELF
j_gene: TRBJ2-7; v_gene: TRBV3-1/TRBV3-2; CDR3aa: ASSQDPGGGRSSYEQY
j_gene: TRBJ1-5; v_gene: TRBV6-5; CDR3aa: ASGQVSNQPQH
j_gene: TRBJ2-1; v_gene: TRBV12-3/TRBV12-4; CDR3aa: ASSATRVEQF
j_gene: TRBJ1-2; v_gene: TRBV7-8; CDR3aa: ASSSVGTGSYGYT
j_gene: TRBJ2-2; v_gene: TRBV27; CDR3aa: ASSSEGGTFVGELF
j_gene: TRBJ2-1; v_gene: TRBV19; CDR3aa: ASTPGLAGTLGQF
j_gene: TRBJ2-5; v_gene: TRBV7-2; CDR3aa: ASSFGAGGRETQY
j_gene: TRBJ1-6; v_gene: TRBV15; CDR3aa: ATSRGTGGASYNSPLH
j_gene: TRBJ1-5; v_gene: TRBV19; CDR3aa: AQVQPQH
j_gene: TRBJ1-1; v_gene: TRBV11-1; CDR3aa: ASSLAVSPNTEAF
j_gene: TRBJ2-2; v_gene: TRBV27; CDR3aa: ASTELGTSGLTGELF
j_gene: TRBJ1-2; v_gene: TRBV12-3/TRBV12-4; CDR3aa: ASRQGSYGYT
j_gene: TRBJ1-1; v_gene: TRBV15; CDR3aa: ATSIQPNTEAF
j_gene: TRBJ1-2; v_gene: TRBV6-5; CDR3aa: ASTEQGAIYGYT
j_gene: TRBJ2-1; v_gene: TRBV6-2/TRBV6-3; CDR3aa: ASSYGREQF
j_gene: TRBJ1-4; v_gene: TRBV5-1; CDR3aa: ASSLFGEKLF
j_gene: TRBJ2-7; v_gene: TRBV25-1; CDR3aa: ASSPTGTPYEQY
j_gene: TRBJ1-2; v_gene: TRBV7-9; CDR3aa: ASSLGTGGFYGYT
j_gene: TRBJ2-7; v_gene: TRBV12-3/TRBV12-4; CDR3aa: ASRRTGGYEQY
j_gene: TRBJ1-5; v_gene: TRBV19; CDR3aa: ASSIFGYQPQH
j_gene: TRBJ2-7; v_gene: TRBV3-1/TRBV3-2; CDR3aa: AVGAGVIYEQY
j_gene: TRBJ1-2; v_gene: TRBV27; CDR3aa: ASSLGGGGGYT
j_gene: TRBJ2-7; v_gene: TRBV9; CDR3aa: ASSVQAGSSYEQY
j_gene: TRBJ2-5; v_gene: TRBV4-3; CDR3aa: ASSQAYRTQPGETQY
j_gene: TRBJ2-1; v_gene: TRBV19; CDR3aa: ASSMQGWYNEQF
j_gene: TRBJ2-2; v_gene: TRBV3-1/TRBV3-2; CDR3aa: ASSQGRGGGTGELF
j_gene: TRBJ1-6; v_gene: TRBV3-1/TRBV3-2; CDR3aa: ASSQVGGGGNSPLH
j_gene: TRBJ1-2; v_gene: TRBV7-2; CDR3aa: ASSLAREGGYT
j_gene: TRBJ2-1; v_gene: TRBV5-8; CDR3aa: ASSWGLAGGVDEQF
j_gene: TRBJ1-2; v_gene: TRBV19; CDR3aa: ASTPQRDRGRYGYT